This T cell receptor beta chain comes out of a study of shared clonotypes between healthy human individuals. Regarding the study as a whole: Relative to memory subsets, naive subsets generally showed larger estimated richness.

Concerning this clone itself: What it recognizes is unknown. Different DNA sequences within this sample yield the same CDR3.

Produced via immunoSEQ multiplex PCR; TCRdb's table is partial and in-frame only. This table holds millions of clones, roughly 95% found once. Germline CDR1 and CDR2: SEHNR and FQNEAQ (reference sequence). Trimming removed 4 bases from V and 0 bases from J, with 7 bases in between. There are 13 residues in the CDR3. It was CD45RO-negative cells, positively selected for CCR7, that made up naive CD8 cells, with terminally differentiated effector memory CD45RA+ cells excluded. The chain has TRBV7-9 and TRBJ2-7; D gene unclear. The TCR was taken from a man aged 18 to 30 in good health. Sequencing was carried out using naive CD8+ T cells sorted from blood. The chain's CDR3 is CASSSPSSYEQYF. CDR3 sequence (DNA): TGTGCCAGCAGCTCCCCGTCCTCCTACGAGCAGTACTTC.